This section outlines one TCR beta chain sequence together with its context. The repertoire was sequenced with immunoSEQ multiplex PCR; TCRdb's copy has only in-frame clones and lacks some. The repertoire consists of about 15,000 clones, with approximately 70% occurring once and the leading ten covering 25% to 35%. This sample was included in a study of T cells after somatic rescue of genetic block. This CDR3 is 14 amino acids long. Germline lookup yields CDR1 KGHSH and CDR2 LQKENI. V lost 3 bases, J lost 1 base, and 10 bases lay in between. What was sequenced was peripheral blood mononuclear cells (PBMCs). This rearrangement joins TRBV18 to TRBJ2-7; no firm D call. The sequence came from a man aged 18 to 35. CDR3 coding DNA: TGTGCCAGCTCACCGACCCTTGGATCCTACGAGCAGTACTTC. The encoded protein is CASSPTLGSYEQYF.